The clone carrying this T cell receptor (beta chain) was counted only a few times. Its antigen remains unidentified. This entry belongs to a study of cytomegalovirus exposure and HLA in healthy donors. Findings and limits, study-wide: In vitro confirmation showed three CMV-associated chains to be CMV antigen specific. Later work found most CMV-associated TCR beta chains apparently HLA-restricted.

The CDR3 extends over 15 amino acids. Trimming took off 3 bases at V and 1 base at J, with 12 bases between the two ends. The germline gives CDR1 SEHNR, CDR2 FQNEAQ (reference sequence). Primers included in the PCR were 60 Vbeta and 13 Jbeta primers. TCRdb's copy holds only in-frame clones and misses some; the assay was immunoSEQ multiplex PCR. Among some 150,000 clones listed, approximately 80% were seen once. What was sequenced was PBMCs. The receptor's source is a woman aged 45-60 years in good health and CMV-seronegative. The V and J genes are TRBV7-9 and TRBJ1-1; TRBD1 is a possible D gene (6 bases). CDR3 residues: CASSFWLGGNTEAFF. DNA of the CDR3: TGTGCCAGCAGCTTCTGGTTAGGGGGGAACACTGAAGCTTTCTTT. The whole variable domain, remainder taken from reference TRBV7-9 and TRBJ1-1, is DTGVSQNPRHKITKRGQNVTFRCDPISEHNRLYWYRQTLGQGPEFLTYFQNEAQLEKSRLLSDRFSAERPKGSFSTLEIQRTEQGDSAMYLCASSFWLGGNTEAFFGQGTRLTVV.